This is a list of T cell receptor beta chains from one sample in a study of blood T cell repertoires in COVID-19. Here immunoSEQ multiplex PCR was the method, and the copy in TCRdb shows in-frame clones only, minus some. The sample carries some 370,000 clones, around 83% recorded once. The sequencing sample was made of PBMCs or T cells enriched from blood (not recorded which). The source of these receptors is a woman aged 45-59 years who had recovered from COVID-19. CDR3s include the opening cysteine and the closing phenylalanine or tryptophan. The order of the fields is D gene, clone size, V gene, J gene, CDR3 DNA, CDR3 protein. D genes are given only for firm matches. Only some rows state a clone size, as once, few, many or a class for expanded clones.

d_call: TRBD1
clone_size: -
v_call: TRBV27
j_call: TRBJ2-3
cdr3_nt: TGTGCCAGCAGTTTAAGGACAGGGGGCACAGATACGCAGTATTTT
cdr3_aa: CASSLRTGGTDTQYF

d_call: -
clone_size: -
v_call: TRBV7-2
j_call: TRBJ1-1
cdr3_nt: TGTGCCAGCAGCTTAACGCTTCTTTTAAATGGAGGGGCGAACACTGAAGCTTTCTTT
cdr3_aa: CASSLTLLLNGGANTEAFF

d_call: TRBD2
clone_size: -
v_call: TRBV19
j_call: TRBJ2-6
cdr3_nt: TGTGCCAGTAAAGGGCGGGGGAGCGGGGCCAACGTCCTGACTTTC
cdr3_aa: CASKGRGSGANVLTF

d_call: -
clone_size: -
v_call: TRBV6-2/TRBV6-3
j_call: TRBJ2-2
cdr3_nt: TGTGCCAGCAGTTACCTGGACAAAGTAAACGGGGAGCTGTTTTTT
cdr3_aa: CASSYLDKVNGELFF

d_call: TRBD2
clone_size: -
v_call: TRBV5-1
j_call: TRBJ2-1
cdr3_nt: TGCGCCAGCAGCTTGGTGGAGTCTAGCGGATACAATGAGCAGTTCTTC
cdr3_aa: CASSLVESSGYNEQFF

d_call: -
clone_size: -
v_call: TRBV28
j_call: TRBJ1-5
cdr3_nt: TGTGCCAGCCGACGACTGAGTAGCAATCAGCCCCAGCATTTT
cdr3_aa: CASRRLSSNQPQHF

d_call: TRBD1
clone_size: -
v_call: TRBV3-1/TRBV3-2
j_call: TRBJ1-1
cdr3_nt: TGTGCCAGCAGCCAAGATCCCCGGGACAGTGCTTTCTTT
cdr3_aa: CASSQDPRDSAFF

d_call: -
clone_size: -
v_call: TRBV6-5
j_call: TRBJ2-3
cdr3_nt: TGTGCCAGTAACCGGGACTCTGGGGATACGCAGTATTTT
cdr3_aa: CASNRDSGDTQYF

d_call: -
clone_size: -
v_call: TRBV7-2
j_call: TRBJ1-2
cdr3_nt: TGTGCCAGCGGACTCATACAGGGAAACTATGGCTACACCTTC
cdr3_aa: CASGLIQGNYGYTF

d_call: -
clone_size: -
v_call: TRBV6-2/TRBV6-3
j_call: TRBJ2-1
cdr3_nt: TGTGCCAGCAGTTATCCCTCAGGGGCATTCTACAATGAGCAGTTCTTC
cdr3_aa: CASSYPSGAFYNEQFF

d_call: -
clone_size: few
v_call: TRBV20-1
j_call: TRBJ2-5
cdr3_nt: TGCAGTTCAGACTATTCCGAGACCCAGTACTTC
cdr3_aa: CSSDYSETQYF

d_call: -
clone_size: -
v_call: TRBV5-6
j_call: TRBJ1-3
cdr3_nt: TGTGCCAGCAGCTCAATGAGCTCTGGAAACACCATATATTTT
cdr3_aa: CASSSMSSGNTIYF

d_call: -
clone_size: few
v_call: TRBV30
j_call: TRBJ1-1
cdr3_nt: TGTGCCTGGGACCAGGGGCATGGGACTGAAGCTTTCTTT
cdr3_aa: CAWDQGHGTEAFF

d_call: TRBD1
clone_size: -
v_call: TRBV28
j_call: TRBJ1-5
cdr3_nt: TGTGCCAGCAGTGTCACAGGGGGAGACTTCAATCAGCCCCAGCATTTT
cdr3_aa: CASSVTGGDFNQPQHF

d_call: -
clone_size: -
v_call: TRBV18
j_call: TRBJ1-1
cdr3_nt: TGTGCCAGCTCGCCCCCCGACAGGCAGAACACTGAAGCTTTCTTT
cdr3_aa: CASSPPDRQNTEAFF

d_call: TRBD2
clone_size: -
v_call: TRBV4-3
j_call: TRBJ2-1
cdr3_nt: TGCGCCAGCAGCTCCCGACTAGCGGGATCAAAACAGCAGTTCTTC
cdr3_aa: CASSSRLAGSKQQFF

d_call: -
clone_size: -
v_call: TRBV7-9
j_call: TRBJ1-1
cdr3_nt: TGTGCCAGCAGCCGATCGGGTCGGAACACTGAAGCTTTCTTT
cdr3_aa: CASSRSGRNTEAFF

d_call: -
clone_size: -
v_call: TRBV7-9
j_call: TRBJ1-2
cdr3_nt: TGTGCCAGCAGCTTAGACAGTAATAACTATGGCTACACCTTC
cdr3_aa: CASSLDSNNYGYTF

d_call: TRBD1
clone_size: -
v_call: TRBV5-1
j_call: TRBJ1-3
cdr3_nt: TGCGCCAGCAGCGTACAGGGGAATGGAAACACCATATATTTT
cdr3_aa: CASSVQGNGNTIYF

d_call: -
clone_size: -
v_call: TRBV7-3
j_call: TRBJ1-5
cdr3_nt: TGTGCCAGCAGCTTGGCAGACAATCAGCCCCAGCATTTT
cdr3_aa: CASSLADNQPQHF

d_call: -
clone_size: -
v_call: TRBV6-2/TRBV6-3
j_call: TRBJ1-6
cdr3_nt: TGTGCCAGCAGTTCATCGGGATCTGGGCGTTCACCCCTCCACTTT
cdr3_aa: CASSSSGSGRSPLHF

d_call: -
clone_size: -
v_call: TRBV7-8
j_call: TRBJ1-2
cdr3_nt: TGTGCCAGCAGCTCGACCGACAGCTCGGGTGGCTACACCTTC
cdr3_aa: CASSSTDSSGGYTF

d_call: TRBD1
clone_size: -
v_call: TRBV5-6
j_call: TRBJ2-5
cdr3_nt: TGTGCCAGCAGCTTGGGACAGGGGATTCAAGAGACCCAGTACTTC
cdr3_aa: CASSLGQGIQETQYF

d_call: TRBD1
clone_size: -
v_call: TRBV7-2
j_call: TRBJ2-7
cdr3_nt: TGTGCCAGCAGCCCACAACCTCCAGGGGGCGAGCAGTACTTC
cdr3_aa: CASSPQPPGGEQYF

d_call: -
clone_size: -
v_call: TRBV19
j_call: TRBJ1-2
cdr3_nt: TGTGCCAGTAGTATATTTTCCAGGGGCTCGGGTGGCTACACCTTC
cdr3_aa: CASSIFSRGSGGYTF

d_call: -
clone_size: few
v_call: TRBV9
j_call: TRBJ2-2
cdr3_nt: TGTGCCAGCAGCGTAGCGGGAGACACCGGGGAGCTGTTTTTT
cdr3_aa: CASSVAGDTGELFF

d_call: TRBD2
clone_size: -
v_call: TRBV2
j_call: TRBJ2-5
cdr3_nt: TGTGCCGGAATTAGCGGGAGGTGGGAAGAGACCCAGTACTTC
cdr3_aa: CAGISGRWEETQYF

d_call: -
clone_size: -
v_call: TRBV7-8
j_call: TRBJ1-6
cdr3_nt: TGTGCCAGCAGCTTAGGTCAGAATCCCTCACCCCTCCACTTT
cdr3_aa: CASSLGQNPSPLHF

d_call: -
clone_size: -
v_call: TRBV18
j_call: TRBJ2-5
cdr3_nt: TGTGCCAGCTCACCAATAACAGAAGAAGAGACCCAGTACTTC
cdr3_aa: CASSPITEEETQYF

d_call: -
clone_size: -
v_call: TRBV19
j_call: TRBJ1-2
cdr3_nt: TGTGCCAGTAGCCCTGGAGCGGCAGGGAGGGTTGGCTACACCTTC
cdr3_aa: CASSPGAAGRVGYTF

d_call: -
clone_size: once
v_call: TRBV14
j_call: TRBJ2-1
cdr3_nt: TGTGCCAGCAGCCAAGACCAGACACCGAGCCACAATGAGCAGTTCTTC
cdr3_aa: CASSQDQTPSHNEQFF

d_call: -
clone_size: -
v_call: TRBV6-1
j_call: TRBJ1-5
cdr3_nt: TGTGCCAGCAGTGAAAGTACGGGCGGGTGGGTAGGCAATCAGCCCCAGCATTTT
cdr3_aa: CASSESTGGWVGNQPQHF

d_call: -
clone_size: once
v_call: TRBV15
j_call: TRBJ1-5
cdr3_nt: TGTGCCACCAGTTTGGGGGGAAATCAGCCCCAGCATTTT
cdr3_aa: CATSLGGNQPQHF

d_call: -
clone_size: -
v_call: TRBV6-4
j_call: TRBJ1-4
cdr3_nt: TGTGCCAGCAGACAGGGAGCTAATGAAAAACTGTTTTTT
cdr3_aa: CASRQGANEKLFF

d_call: TRBD1
clone_size: -
v_call: TRBV7-9
j_call: TRBJ1-1
cdr3_nt: TGTGCCAGCAGCTTGGAGGGGGCCCTTGGAGCTTTCTTT
cdr3_aa: CASSLEGALGAFF

d_call: -
clone_size: -
v_call: TRBV2
j_call: TRBJ1-2
cdr3_nt: TGTGCCAGCAGTGACCCATCTGACTTGGAAGGCTACACCTTC
cdr3_aa: CASSDPSDLEGYTF

d_call: TRBD1
clone_size: -
v_call: TRBV14
j_call: TRBJ1-2
cdr3_nt: TGTGCCAGCAGCCGTGCCGGGACAGGGTCGTATGGCTACACCTTC
cdr3_aa: CASSRAGTGSYGYTF

d_call: TRBD1
clone_size: -
v_call: TRBV29-1
j_call: TRBJ1-1
cdr3_nt: TGCAGCGTTGGCCCAGGACAGGTCCCTGAAGCTTTCTTT
cdr3_aa: CSVGPGQVPEAFF

d_call: TRBD1
clone_size: -
v_call: TRBV4-2
j_call: TRBJ1-3
cdr3_nt: TGTGCCAGCAGTACCGGGACAGGGATTGGGCTGACTGGAAACACCATATATTTT
cdr3_aa: CASSTGTGIGLTGNTIYF

d_call: -
clone_size: -
v_call: TRBV30
j_call: TRBJ1-2
cdr3_nt: TGTGCCTGGAGCCCAATGGGGGCCCTTTCTAACTATGGCTACACCTTC
cdr3_aa: CAWSPMGALSNYGYTF

d_call: -
clone_size: -
v_call: TRBV10-3
j_call: TRBJ2-3
cdr3_nt: TGTGCCATCAGCCCAACAGGGATCAACACAGATACGCAGTATTTT
cdr3_aa: CAISPTGINTDTQYF

d_call: -
clone_size: -
v_call: TRBV27
j_call: TRBJ1-1
cdr3_nt: TGTGCCAGCACCCAGGGTTTGAACACCGAAGCTTTCTTT
cdr3_aa: CASTQGLNTEAFF

d_call: -
clone_size: once
v_call: TRBV5-1
j_call: TRBJ1-2
cdr3_nt: TGCGCCAGCAGCTTGGGATCCGGGACAAGCTATGGCTACACCTTC
cdr3_aa: CASSLGSGTSYGYTF

d_call: -
clone_size: -
v_call: TRBV5-1
j_call: TRBJ1-4
cdr3_nt: TGCGCCAGCAGCTTGTACAGGGCTGAAGAAAAACTGTTTTTT
cdr3_aa: CASSLYRAEEKLFF

d_call: -
clone_size: -
v_call: TRBV7-2
j_call: TRBJ1-5
cdr3_nt: TGTGCCACTGCGGGTAATAGCAATCAGCCCCAGCATTTT
cdr3_aa: CATAGNSNQPQHF